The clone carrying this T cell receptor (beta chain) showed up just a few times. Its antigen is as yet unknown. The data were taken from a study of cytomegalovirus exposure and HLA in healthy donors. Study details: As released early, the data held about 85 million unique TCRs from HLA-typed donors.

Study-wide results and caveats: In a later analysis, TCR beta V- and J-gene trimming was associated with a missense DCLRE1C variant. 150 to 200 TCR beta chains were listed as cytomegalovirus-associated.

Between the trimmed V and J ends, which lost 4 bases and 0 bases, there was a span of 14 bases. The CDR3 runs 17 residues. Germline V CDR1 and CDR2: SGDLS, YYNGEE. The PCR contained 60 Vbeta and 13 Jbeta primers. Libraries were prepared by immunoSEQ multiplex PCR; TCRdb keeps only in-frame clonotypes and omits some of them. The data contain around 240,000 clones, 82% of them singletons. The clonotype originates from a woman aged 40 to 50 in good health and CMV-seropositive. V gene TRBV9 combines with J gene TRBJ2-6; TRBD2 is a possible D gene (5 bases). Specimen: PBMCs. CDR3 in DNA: TGTGCCAGCAGCCCAAGGAGGTCTTCCTCTGGGGCCAACGTCCTGACTTTC. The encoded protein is CASSPRRSSSGANVLTF.